The TCR beta chain under discussion was sequenced for a study of blood T cell repertoires in COVID-19. Across the study: Samples of COVID-19 (acute and convalescent) were obtained from the United States, Italy and Spain.

The CDR3 covers 16 residues. Germline V lookup: CDR1 SGHTA, CDR2 FQGTGA. V lost 5 bases to trimming and J lost 1 base; unmatched junction nucleotides: 9. Libraries were prepared by immunoSEQ multiplex PCR; TCRdb keeps only in-frame clonotypes and omits some of them. The data show 60,000 to 80,000 clones, about 89% seen once. This receptor was taken from a man between 60 and 75 years old with acute or convalescent COVID-19. Specimen: peripheral blood. The V gene is TRBV7-3, the J gene TRBJ2-3, with 7 positions matching TRBD2. The CDR3 loop is CASSPMGGVRTDTQYF. CDR3 bases: TGTGCCAGCAGCCCCATGGGAGGGGTTCGCACAGATACGCAGTATTTT.